The rows below give T cell receptor beta chains drawn from one sample of a study of human T cells and chemical hapten exposure. Each CDR3 protein is one row after TCRdb ran MiXCR on the RACE reads. The sample has about 360,000 distinct CDR3 sequences, approximately 5.1% seen once. This sample comprised whole blood, obtained in connection with sensitization to the hapten diphenylcyclopropenone (DPC). The source of these receptors is a woman in her fifties or sixties with alopecia areata. Some clones in this sample may be carry-over from other donors' samples. The CDR3 runs from the conserved cysteine through the conserved F or W.

V,length,CDR3
TRBV5-1,14,CASSLAQGSYEQYF
TRBV11-1,14,CASSLSAGDYEQYF
TRBV29-1,13,CSVEAGGEDGYTF
TRBV20-1,12,CSVHRGADTQYF
TRBV7-8,14,CASSTGTGNSPLHF
TRBV4-1,14,CASSQVPGATEAFF
TRBV6-6,15,CASSYPGRGGQPQHF
TRBV25-1,14,CASSASDGSYEQYF
TRBV7-9,15,CASSWASIFGDTQYF
TRBV10-3,13,CAISRTGPDEQYF